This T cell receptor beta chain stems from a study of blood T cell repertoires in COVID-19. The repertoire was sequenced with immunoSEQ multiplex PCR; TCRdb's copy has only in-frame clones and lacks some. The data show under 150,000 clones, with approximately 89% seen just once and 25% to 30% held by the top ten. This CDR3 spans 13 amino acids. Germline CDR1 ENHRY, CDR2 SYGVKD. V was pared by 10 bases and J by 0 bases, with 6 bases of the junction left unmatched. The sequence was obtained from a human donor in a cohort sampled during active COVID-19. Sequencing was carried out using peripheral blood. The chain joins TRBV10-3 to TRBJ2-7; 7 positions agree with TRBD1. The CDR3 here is CATKGAPSYEQYF. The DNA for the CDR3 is TGTGCCACCAAGGGGGCTCCCTCCTACGAGCAGTACTTC.